This paragraph reports one T cell receptor (beta chain). The antigen is not known. This sample is part of a study of cytomegalovirus exposure and HLA in healthy donors. Findings and limits, study-wide: TCR beta chains numbering some 160 were designated cytomegalovirus-associated. Clonal expansion, a later analysis showed, was greater in HLA-associated TCR beta chains than in equally common others.

As for the donors, each was a healthy bone marrow donor. CDR3 length: 15 residues. Germline V gives CDR1 SGHNT, CDR2 YYREEE (reference sequence). The V end lost 4 bases, the J end lost 7 bases, and 15 bases lay between the germline ends. The PCR used 60 Vbeta and 13 Jbeta primers. TCRdb keeps only in-frame clones here, not all; method: immunoSEQ multiplex PCR. The sample yields over 110,000 clones, 65% to 80% seen once. The sequenced material came from PBMCs. The receptor was derived from a woman aged 45 to 65 in good health and CMV-seropositive. The V call is TRBV5-4, the J call TRBJ1-6, with D possibly TRBD1 on 5 matching bases. The CDR3 protein is CASSPRQTANSPLHF. The DNA of the CDR3 is TGTGCCAGCAGCCCAAGACAGACGGCAAATTCACCCCTCCACTTT.